This T cell receptor (beta chain) was sequenced in a study of tumor-infiltrating lymphocytes in primary liver carcinoma. Across the study: Patients were both men and women, whose ages ran from 30 to 69 years.

Turning to this clonotype: Its antigen is not identified. One end of the junction fails to match germline, which may point to a read error.

The input was 450 to 500 ng total RNA; TCR beta cDNA was made from it with a constant-region primer. Three-round nested multiplex PCR performed with slightly modified ARM-PCR produced the TCR beta libraries. Via MiXCR, TCRdb re-called the multiplex PCR reads, giving one row per CDR3 protein. The sample contains around 330,000 distinct CDR3 sequences, about 60% of which appear only once. General study findings and limits: Tumors reached a significantly greater top-250-clone fraction than blood did (p = 0.039).

Unsorted whole blood supplied the blood RNA, and germline DNA was isolated too. What was sequenced was peripheral blood. This sequence originates from a man in his forties or fifties with primary liver carcinoma and hepatitis B virus infection.

The CDR3 sequence is CAWSVLGTGANVLAF. CDR3 sequence (DNA): TGTGCCTGGAGTGTTCTGGGTACTGGGGCCAACGTCCTGGCTTTC. This chain links TRBV30 with TRBJ2-6; weak D call: TRBD1 (5 bases). In germline, CDR1 is GTSNPN, CDR2 SVGIG (reference sequence). The CDR3 runs to 15 residues.